The 4 T cell receptor beta chains in this list originate from one sample, sequenced in a study of control samples from healthy donors and cancer patients. The protocol was immunoSEQ multiplex PCR, while the TCRdb copy is restricted to in-frame clones and leaves out a portion. In the table there are around 100,000 clones, roughly 92% of which are singletons. What was sequenced was blood. The receptors were gathered from a human donor in good health. The donor label of this sample is uncertain.

This clone has just one count. The chain employs TRBV27 and TRBJ2-7, with D uncertain. Trimming pared 2 bases from V and 2 bases from J, leaving 7 bases between. The CDR3 length is 13 residues. CDR1 is MNHEY and CDR2 is SMNVEV in the germline V gene (reference sequence). The CDR3 nucleotides are TGTGCCAGCAGTTTAATAGGGACCTACGAGCAGTACTTC. This gives the protein CASSLIGTYEQYF.

The chain uses TRBV6-2 or TRBV6-3 and TRBJ1-1; tentative D call: TRBD1 (5 bases). V was clipped by 2 bases and J by 3 bases, with 13 bases between them. Per the germline V gene, CDR1 is MNHEY and CDR2 is SVGEGT. This CDR3 region has 15 residues. The CDR3 bases are TGTGCCAGCAGTTACACGGGGACGGTGCACACTGAAGCTTTCTTT. This codes for CASSYTGTVHTEAFF.

This chain joins TRBV5-1 and TRBJ2-2; no clear D. Germline assignment: CDR1 SGHRS and CDR2 YFSETQ. Between the trimmed V and J ends, which lost 0 bases and 9 bases, there was a span of 9 bases. This CDR3 has 13 residues. CDR3 nucleotide sequence: TGCGCCAGCAGCTTGGGGGCAGACCGGGAGCTGTTTTTT. Its translation: CASSLGADRELFF. The entire variable domain, with the rest obtained from reference TRBV5-1 and TRBJ2-2, is as follows: KAGVTQTPRYLIKTRGQQVTLSCSPISGHRSVSWYQQTPGQGLQFLFEYFSETQRNKGNFPGRFSGRQFSNSRSEMNVSTLELGDSALYLCASSLGADRELFFGEGSRLTVL.

This clone has only one observation. The V gene is TRBV30, the J gene TRBJ2-3, with unresolved D. Germline V lookup: CDR1 GTSNPN, CDR2 SVGIG (reference sequence). Trimming stripped 2 bases from V and 2 bases from J, with 5 bases between. CDR3 length: 12 residues. CDR3: CAWSKSTDTQYF. CDR3 DNA sequence: TGTGCCTGGAGTAAGTCCACAGATACGCAGTATTTT.